The present T cell receptor beta chain was sequenced within a study of blood T cell repertoires in COVID-19. Study-wide background: PBMCs, B-cell-depleted T cells, or T cells provided the cDNA or gDNA that made up the material.

The sample holds one count of this clone. In the original analysis: It was from reference gene primer amplification that nucleated cell counts were estimated. TCRdb's copy holds only in-frame clones and misses some; the assay was immunoSEQ multiplex PCR. Clonal size and the V and J genes are those of that table, whereas D and trimming came from the DNA. This table holds roughly 260,000 clones, 85% to 90% found once. CDR3 length equals 15 residues. Between the trimmed V and J ends, which lost 4 bases and 2 bases, there was a span of 12 bases. Germline CDR1 and CDR2: SEHNR and FQNEAQ (reference sequence).

Sequencing was performed on peripheral blood. This receptor was identified in a woman aged 25 to 39 with COVID-19, enrolled during active disease. This chain joins TRBV7-9 and TRBJ2-1; D might be TRBD1 (6 bases). The CDR3 bases are TGTGCCAGCAGCTCCCAGGGGACCGCCTACAATGAGCAGTTCTTC. It codes for CASSSQGTAYNEQFF. Based on the CDR3 plus reference TRBV7-9 and TRBJ2-1, the full variable domain is DTGVSQNPRHKITKRGQNVTFRCDPISEHNRLYWYRQTLGQGPEFLTYFQNEAQLEKSRLLSDRFSAERPKGSFSTLEIQRTEQGDSAMYLCASSSQGTAYNEQFFGPGTRLTVL.